The 29 T cell receptor beta chains reported below all come from one sample, sequenced in a study of cytomegalovirus exposure and HLA in healthy donors. The PCR used 60 Vbeta and 13 Jbeta primers. Measured with immunoSEQ multiplex PCR; TCRdb has only the in-frame clones, and not every one. The sample has under 200,000 clones; roughly 80% are singletons. Sequenced material: PBMCs. All receptors derive from a human donor in good health.

The chain recombines TRBV5-4 with TRBJ2-3; D uncertain. V lost 4 bases and J lost 0, with 15 bases in between. The CDR3 extends over 16 amino acids. CDR1 SGHNT and CDR2 YYREEE come from the germline V gene (reference sequence). CDR3 coding DNA: TGTGCCAGCAGCAGAATTAGTCGACAAAGCACAGATACGCAGTATTTT. Its translation: CASSRISRQSTDTQYF.

The J gene is TRBJ1-1, the V gene TRBV10-3; weak D call: TRBD1 (5 bases). Trimming took off 9 bases at V and 6 bases at J, with 20 bases between the two ends. This CDR3 is built from 14 residues. Germline V gene sequence: CDR1 ENHRY, CDR2 SYGVKD. CDR3 nucleotide sequence: TGTGCCATTGCCCTTGACAGTTTCTCTTCTGAAGCTTTCTTT. This translates into CAIALDSFSSEAFF.

The chain joins TRBV15 to TRBJ1-1; the D gene is possibly TRBD1 (5 bases). Germline V gene lookup returns CDR1 LNHNV and CDR2 YYDKDF (reference sequence). The germline V and J ends were trimmed by 0 bases and 0 bases, with 14 bases remaining between them. The CDR3 covers 17 residues. Here the CDR3 DNA reads TGTGCCACCAGCAGAGATCGCCAGGGAGGGATGAACACTGAAGCTTTCTTT. Amino acids: CATSRDRQGGMNTEAFF.

This chain joins TRBV4-3 and TRBJ2-3; TRBD2 matches at 9 bases. The CDR3 is made up of 17 amino acids. Germline CDR1 is LGHNA and CDR2 is YSLEER. The trim removed 4 bases at V and 0 bases at J, leaving 8 bases unmatched. The CDR3 loop reads CASSLGGAGGSTDTQYF. CDR3 DNA: TGCGCCAGCAGCCTCGGCGGAGCGGGGGGAAGCACAGATACGCAGTATTTT.

In its sample, this clone was seen a few times. The gene calls are TRBV11-3 and TRBJ1-1; tentatively, D is TRBD1 (6 bases). V shed 3 bases and J shed 0 bases, with 11 bases lying between them. Germline CDR1 and CDR2: SGHNT and YENEEA. CDR3 length: 15 residues. CDR3 DNA sequence: TGTGCCAGCAGCTTTAGGGGGTACATGAACACTGAAGCTTTCTTT. Translating it yields CASSFRGYMNTEAFF.

V gene TRBV5-6 combines with J gene TRBJ1-4; D gene ambiguous. CDR1 SGHDT and CDR2 YYEEEE come from the germline V gene. The CDR3 runs 14 residues. V was clipped by 3 bases and J by 1 base, with 7 bases between them. The CDR3 is CASSSSVTNEKLFF. Written as DNA, the CDR3 is TGTGCCAGCAGCTCCAGCGTAACTAATGAAAAACTGTTTTTT. The variable domain in full, completed from reference TRBV5-6 and TRBJ1-4, reads DAGVTQSPTHLIKTRGQQVTLRCSPKSGHDTVSWYQQALGQGPQFIFQYYEEEERQRGNFPDRFSGHQFPNYSSELNVNALLLGDSALYLCASSSSVTNEKLFFGSGTQLSVL.

This chain links TRBV2 with TRBJ2-1; 8 nucleotides align to TRBD1. Germline loops: CDR1 SNHLY, CDR2 FYNNEI. The CDR3 consists of 16 residues. V shed 0 bases and J 4 bases; nucleotides not matched to a gene: 5. The CDR3 DNA follows: TGTGCCAGCAGTGAAGCGGTGACAGGGGAATACAATGAGCAGTTCTTC. Protein product: CASSEAVTGEYNEQFF. Full variable domain (remainder filled in from reference TRBV2 and TRBJ2-1): EPEVTQTPSHQVTQMGQEVILRCVPISNHLYFYWYRQILGQKVEFLVSFYNNEISEKSEIFDDQFSVERPDGSNFTLKIRSTKLEDSAMYFCASSEAVTGEYNEQFFGPGTRLTVL.

This chain joins TRBV7-7 and TRBJ2-1; perhaps TRBD1 as D (7 bases). Germline CDR1 reads SSHAT; CDR2 reads FNYEAQ (reference sequence). This CDR3 has 18 residues. The V gene lost 5 bases and the J gene lost 7 bases, with 27 bases spanning the gap. CDR3 in DNA: TGTGCCAGCAGCCAAACTTCAGGGGGGCGGACTAAACCTAATGAGCAGTTCTTC. Translating it yields CASSQTSGGRTKPNEQFF.

The rearrangement joins TRBV19 to TRBJ2-1; 8 nucleotides match TRBD2. This CDR3 region has 17 residues. The germline CDR1 and CDR2 sequences are LNHDA and SQIVND (reference sequence). With 8 bases clipped from V and 1 base from J, the junction kept 13 bases outside the gene matches. The CDR3 region is CASASSGGGGSYNEQFF. Written as DNA, the CDR3 is TGTGCCAGTGCATCCTCGGGGGGCGGGGGGTCCTACAATGAGCAGTTCTTC.

This clone was found a few times. The chain joins TRBV7-9 to TRBJ1-2; TRBD1 agrees at 8 bases. Germline values: CDR1 SEHNR, CDR2 FQNEAQ (reference sequence). J was trimmed by 2 bases and V by 5 bases; bases with no gene match: 1. The CDR3 extends over 13 amino acids. CDR3 protein: CASSRQGNYGYTF. In nucleotides, the CDR3 is TGTGCCAGCAGCCGACAGGGGAACTATGGCTACACCTTC.

The rearrangement uses TRBV5-1 and TRBJ2-7; the D gene is possibly TRBD2 (5 bases). Germline lookup yields CDR1 SGHRS and CDR2 YFSETQ. Trimming stripped 4 bases from V and 3 bases from J, with 17 bases between. The CDR3 totals 15 residues. The CDR3 nucleotides are TGCGCCAGCAGCCTGGCAATTAGCGCCTTCTACGAGCAGTACTTC. This sequence encodes CASSLAISAFYEQYF.

The CDR3 reads CASSIAGLAGHSYEQYF. The CDR3 DNA follows: TGTGCCAGTAGTATAGCCGGGCTAGCGGGGCACTCCTACGAGCAGTACTTC. This chain joins TRBV19 and TRBJ2-7; 9 positions match TRBD2. The CDR3 is 17 amino acids. V trimming: 1 base; J trimming: 0 bases; junction bases outside the gene matches: 7. CDR1 and CDR2 (germline): LNHDA, SQIVND (reference sequence).

The chain combines TRBV9 with TRBJ2-5, with TRBD1 matching over 7 bases. J lost 7 bases, V lost 0 bases, and 3 bases had no gene match. The CDR3 consists of 13 residues. Germline CDR1 is SGDLS and CDR2 is YYNGEE. Here the CDR3 DNA reads TGTGCCAGCAGCGTAGACAGGGGCAGGACCCAGTACTTC. This translates into CASSVDRGRTQYF.

The gene calls are TRBV7-2 and TRBJ2-7, with D perhaps TRBD1 (6 bases). The CDR3 spans 17 residues. CDR1 and CDR2 from the germline V gene are SGHTA and FQGNSA. V was cut by 2 bases and J by 2 bases, with 19 bases left in between. CDR3 residues: CASSLNQGYFPTYEQYF. CDR3 bases: TGTGCCAGCAGCTTAAATCAGGGGTACTTCCCAACCTACGAGCAGTACTTC.

This clone occurred a few times. This same CDR3 is encoded by further DNA sequences in the sample. The chain carries TRBV9 and TRBJ1-1; D remains ambiguous. This CDR3 is built from 13 residues. The germline V and J ends were trimmed by 0 bases and 1 base, with 4 bases remaining between them. CDR1 and CDR2 (germline): SGDLS, YYNGEE. CDR3 amino acids: CASSVGANTEAFF. In DNA, the CDR3 is TGTGCCAGCAGCGTAGGGGCGAACACTGAAGCTTTCTTT.

The CDR3 nucleotides read TGTGCCAGCAGTGATCGTCGGGGGGGTGCTGGGGCCAACGTCCTGACTTTC. This translates into CASSDRRGGAGANVLTF. The rearrangement uses TRBV6-1 and TRBJ2-6, with 8 bases aligning to TRBD2. J lost 2 bases, V lost 3 bases, and 6 bases had no gene match. CDR1 and CDR2 (germline): MNHNS, SASEGT. CDR3 length: 17 residues.

This chain connects TRBV11-2 to TRBJ1-2; TRBD1 matches 11 bases. The V gene's germline CDR1 is SGHAT and CDR2 FQNNGV. Trimming removed 1 base from V and 7 bases from J; junction bases left unmatched: 5. CDR3 size: 15 residues. CDR3 nucleotides: TGTGCCAGCAGCTTAGGAAGGACAGGGGGCAGTGGCTACACCTTC. It yields the protein CASSLGRTGGSGYTF.

The chain combines TRBV4-3 with TRBJ1-1, with 7 bases matching TRBD1. The CDR3 is made up of 18 amino acids. Germline-derived CDR1 and CDR2 are LGHNA and YSLEER. After removal of 3 bases from V and 3 bases from J, the junction contained 16 bases not matched to a gene. The DNA of the CDR3 is TGCGCCAGCAGCCATCTCCTAGGGCAGGGGGAAGTTGACACTGAAGCTTTCTTT. It yields the protein CASSHLLGQGEVDTEAFF.

The rearrangement uses TRBV9 and TRBJ2-7; TRBD2 aligns across 10 bases. V lost 3 bases, J lost 7 bases, and 13 bases stayed unmatched. Looked up from germline, CDR1 is SGDLS and CDR2 is YYNGEE. This CDR3 is 16 amino acids long. The CDR3 region is CASSARLAGALGEQYF. CDR3 bases: TGTGCCAGCAGCGCCCGTCTAGCGGGGGCCCTGGGGGAGCAGTACTTC. The full variable domain, its missing parts supplied by reference TRBV9 and TRBJ2-7, is DSGVTQTPKHLITATGQRVTLRCSPRSGDLSVYWYQQSLDQGLQFLIQYYNGEERAKGNILERFSAQQFPDLHSELNLSSLELGDSALYFCASSARLAGALGEQYFGPGTRLTVT.

This chain joins TRBV14 and TRBJ2-7, with D tentatively TRBD1 (6 bases). CDR3 length equals 13 residues. CDR1 is SGHDN and CDR2 is FVKESK in the germline V gene. V was shortened by 4 bases and J by 6 bases, with 13 bases between the two germline ends. In nucleotides, the CDR3 is TGTGCCAGCAGCCGCCAGGGGAAGGGCGAGCAGTACTTC. It is translated as CASSRQGKGEQYF. Supplemented by reference TRBV14 and TRBJ2-7, the full variable domain reads EAGVTQFPSHSVIEKGQTVTLRCDPISGHDNLYWYRRVMGKEIKFLLHFVKESKQDESGMPNNRFLAERTGGTYSTLKVQPAELEDSGVYFCASSRQGKGEQYFGPGTRLTVT.

J is TRBJ2-1 and V is TRBV6-4, with D possibly being TRBD2 (5 bases). The CDR3 has 16 amino acids. Germline CDR1 and CDR2: MRHNA and SNTAGT. V lost 4 bases and J lost 5, with 18 bases in between. The DNA of the CDR3 is TGTGCCAGCAGTGTGAGCGGTCAGGAACACCACAATGAGCAGTTCTTC. It encodes CASSVSGQEHHNEQFF.

The chain has TRBV27 and TRBJ2-3, with a possible D match to TRBD2 (5 bases). The CDR3 covers 15 residues. From germline, CDR1 is MNHEY and CDR2 SMNVEV (reference sequence). Trimming took 7 bases from V and 5 from J, leaving 19 bases between them. The CDR3 loop reads CASTRTWLAGDTQYF. CDR3 DNA: TGTGCCAGCACCAGGACTTGGTTGGCAGGAGATACGCAGTATTTT.

The gene calls are TRBV27 and TRBJ1-2; weak D call: TRBD1 (6 bases). Germline CDR1 is MNHEY and CDR2 is SMNVEV (reference sequence). This CDR3 comprises 17 residues. V lost 5 bases and J lost 1, with 20 bases in between. CDR3 nucleotide sequence: TGTGCCAGCAGTCCGGGAAGGGAGGGGGGTTTTAACTATGGCTACACCTTC. Translating it yields CASSPGREGGFNYGYTF.

V gene TRBV5-4 combines with J gene TRBJ1-4; D might be TRBD1 (5 bases). Germline lookup yields CDR1 SGHNT and CDR2 YYREEE (reference sequence). This CDR3 region has 13 residues. Trimming took 1 base from V and 6 from J, leaving 7 bases between them. For the CDR3, the DNA is TGTGCCAGCAGCTTGCAGACAGATGAAAAACTGTTTTTT. Translation: CASSLQTDEKLFF.

J is TRBJ2-2 and V is TRBV29-1; TRBD2 agrees at 10 bases. Germline loops: CDR1 SQVTM, CDR2 ANQGSEA. This CDR3 region has 14 residues. Trimming removed 4 bases from V and 5 bases from J; junction bases left unmatched: 4. CDR3 in DNA: TGCAGCGTTGGGGTAGCGGGGGGTACCGGGGAGCTGTTTTTT. It specifies CSVGVAGGTGELFF.

This chain joins TRBV5-1 and TRBJ2-7, with a weak D call TRBD1 (6 bases). The CDR3 totals 14 residues. With 4 bases removed from V and 4 bases from J, the gap between germline ends came to 15 bases. Looked up from germline, CDR1 is SGHRS and CDR2 is YFSETQ. DNA of the CDR3: TGCGCCAGCAGCCTAAGGACAGATGGATACGAGCAGTACTTC. This gives the protein CASSLRTDGYEQYF.

The V gene is TRBV6-5, the J gene TRBJ2-3; 12 bases align to TRBD2. CDR3 length equals 16 residues. After removal of 4 bases from V and 5 bases from J, the junction contained 7 bases not matched to a gene. CDR1 and CDR2 from the germline V gene are MNHEY and SVGAGI. The CDR3 DNA follows: TGTGCCAGCAGTTCAACTAGCGGGGGGCGTCTAGATACGCAGTATTTT. Its translation is CASSSTSGGRLDTQYF.

This clone was seen only a few times. This chain connects TRBV5-6 to TRBJ1-1, with no clear D. Trimming took 6 bases from V and 2 from J, leaving 2 bases between them. Germline V lookup: CDR1 SGHDT, CDR2 YYEEEE. The CDR3 has 10 amino acids. Here the CDR3 reads CASTNTEAFF. CDR3 coding DNA: TGTGCCAGCACAAACACTGAAGCTTTCTTT.

This clone was recorded once. V and J are TRBV2 and TRBJ2-3; D call uncertain. The CDR3 contains 15 residues. The germline V and J ends were trimmed by 1 base and 4 bases, with 12 bases remaining between them. CDR1 is SNHLY and CDR2 is FYNNEI in the germline V gene. The chain's CDR3 is CASSEEAARADTQYF. CDR3 DNA: TGTGCCAGCAGTGAAGAGGCAGCGCGCGCAGATACGCAGTATTTT.